This TCR beta chain was identified during a study of T cell repertoires in cytomegalovirus infection. The overall study: In public TCR beta signatures, there were indications of both CMV infection and matching HLA type.

One entry per CDR3 protein, called by TCRdb with MiXCR from the reads. The repertoire consists of about 310,000 distinct CDR3 sequences, with about 9.2% occurring once and the leading ten covering around 2.4%. Study-level points and caveats: HLA-C-restricted, CMV-specific TCR beta clonotypes were dominant ex vivo. Carriers of CMV and the relevant HLA type were discriminated by public TCR beta frequency.

This clonotype was seen many times. Its antigen is not known. V was shortened by 4 bases and J by 6 bases, with 11 bases between the two germline ends. Germline V lookup: CDR1 SGHNT, CDR2 YYREEE (reference sequence). This CDR3 has 13 residues. The gene calls are TRBV5-4 and TRBJ1-5; D is undetermined. This TCR was sampled from a human donor in good health (CMV status not recorded). Some clones in this sample may be carry-over from other donors' samples. Material: PBMCs. Here the CDR3 reads CASSPGWGQPQHF. DNA of the CDR3: TGTGCCAGCAGCCCCGGGTGGGGTCAGCCCCAGCATTTT.